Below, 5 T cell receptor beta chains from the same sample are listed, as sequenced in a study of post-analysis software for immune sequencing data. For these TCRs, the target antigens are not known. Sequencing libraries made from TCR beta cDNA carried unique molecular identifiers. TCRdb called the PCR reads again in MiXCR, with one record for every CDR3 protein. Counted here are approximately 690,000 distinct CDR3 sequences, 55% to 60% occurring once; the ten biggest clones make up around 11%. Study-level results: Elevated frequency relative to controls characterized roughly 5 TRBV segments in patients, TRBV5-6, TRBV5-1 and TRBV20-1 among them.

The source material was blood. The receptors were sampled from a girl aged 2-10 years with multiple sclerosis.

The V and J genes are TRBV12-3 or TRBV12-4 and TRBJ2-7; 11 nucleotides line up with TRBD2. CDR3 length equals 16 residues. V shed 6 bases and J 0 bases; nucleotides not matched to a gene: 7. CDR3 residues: CASSPGTSGPSYEQYF. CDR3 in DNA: TGTGCCAGCAGCCCGGGGACTAGCGGACCCTCCTACGAGCAGTACTTC.

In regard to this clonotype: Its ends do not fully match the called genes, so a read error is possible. The CDR3 DNA sequence: TGCGCCAGCAGCCCACTAGCGGGAGATAAAAATGAACAGTTCTTC. Amino acids: CASSPLAGDKNEQFF. The chain links TRBV5-1 to TRBJ2-1, with 11 bases identical to TRBD2. The length of the CDR3 is 15 residues. The germline gives CDR1 SGHRS, CDR2 YFSETQ. Based on the CDR3 plus reference TRBV5-1 and TRBJ2-1, the full variable domain is KAGVTQTPRYLIKTRGQQVTLSCSPISGHRSVSWYQQTPGQGLQFLFEYFSETQRNKGNFPGRFSGRQFSNSRSEMNVSTLELGDSALYLCASSPLAGDKNEQFFGPGTRLTVL.

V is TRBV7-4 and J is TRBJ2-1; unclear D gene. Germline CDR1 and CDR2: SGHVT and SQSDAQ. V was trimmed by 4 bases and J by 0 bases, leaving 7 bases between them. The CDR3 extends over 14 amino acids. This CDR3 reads CASSYAVSYNEQFF. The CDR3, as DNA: TGTGCCAGCAGCTACGCGGTCTCCTACAATGAGCAGTTCTTC.

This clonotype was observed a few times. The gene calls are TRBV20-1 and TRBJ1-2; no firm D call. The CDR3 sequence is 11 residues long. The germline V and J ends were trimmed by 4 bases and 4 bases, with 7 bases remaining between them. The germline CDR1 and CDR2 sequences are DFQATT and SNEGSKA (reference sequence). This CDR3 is CSAKDGYGYTF. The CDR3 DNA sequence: TGCAGTGCTAAGGACGGCTATGGCTACACCTTC.

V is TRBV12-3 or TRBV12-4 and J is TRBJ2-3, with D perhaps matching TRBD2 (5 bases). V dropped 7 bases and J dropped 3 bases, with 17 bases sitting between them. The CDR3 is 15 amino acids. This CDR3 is CASKLGSPGTDTQYF. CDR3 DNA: TGTGCCAGCAAACTGGGAAGTCCGGGGACAGATACGCAGTATTTT.